A single sample gave rise to the 6 T cell receptor beta chains below, sequenced in a study of T-cell reconstitution after alpha-beta-depleted transplantation in children. This sample's TCRbeta library carried unique molecular identifier barcodes. TCRdb reprocessed the PCR reads via MiXCR and lists one record per CDR3 protein. Of around 400,000 distinct CDR3 sequences in the sample, over 20% were seen once. This specimen was PBMCs from the stem cell graft donor, taken from the stem cell graft. These TCRs come from a human donor who donated a stem cell graft to a child with acute myeloid leukemia.

This clonotype came up a few times. CDR3 sequence: CASSLTAGVQETQYF. The CDR3 DNA is TGTGCCAGCAGCTTAACGGCCGGGGTCCAAGAGACCCAGTACTTC. The chain joins TRBV7-3 to TRBJ2-5; TRBD2 is a possible D gene (5 bases). The germline V and J ends were trimmed by 0 bases and 1 base, with 9 bases remaining between them. The CDR3 extends over 15 amino acids. The germline V gene encodes CDR1 SGHTA and CDR2 FQGTGA.

The V call is TRBV12-3 or TRBV12-4, the J call TRBJ2-3; D uncertain. The V end was cut by 3 bases, the J end by 1 base, with 8 bases between. The CDR3 contains 14 residues. The CDR3 DNA follows: TGTGCCAGCAGTTTTTTCGCTGGCACAGATACGCAGTATTTT. Protein product: CASSFFAGTDTQYF.

This chain uses TRBV15 with TRBJ2-2; 9 nucleotides agree with TRBD1. V lost 3 bases to trimming and J lost 5 bases; unmatched junction nucleotides: 4. From germline, CDR1 is LNHNV and CDR2 YYDKDF (reference sequence). The CDR3 extends over 15 amino acids. This chain's CDR3 is CATSRKTGGTGELFF. The CDR3 DNA sequence: TGTGCCACCAGCAGGAAGACAGGGGGGACCGGGGAGCTGTTTTTT.

This clonotype was observed a few times. The rearrangement uses TRBV6-5 and TRBJ2-7; D gene uncertain. The CDR3 has 14 residues. Trimming left V 6 bases short and J 0 bases short, with 12 bases between. CDR1 MNHEY and CDR2 SVGAGI come from the germline V gene. The DNA of the CDR3 is TGTGCCAGCAGGAGCCTGGAAACCTCCTACGAGCAGTACTTC. Amino acid sequence: CASRSLETSYEQYF.

Ten or more counts support this clonotype. The chain uses TRBV5-1 and TRBJ2-3; 15 nucleotides align to TRBD2. The germline V gene encodes CDR1 SGHRS and CDR2 YFSETQ. The trim removed 9 bases at V and 4 bases at J, leaving 6 bases unmatched. This CDR3 comprises 15 residues. CDR3 loop: CATGLAGGPPDTQYF. Written as DNA, the CDR3 is TGCGCCACCGGACTAGCGGGAGGGCCCCCAGATACGCAGTATTTT.

This clonotype appeared a few times. Here the CDR3 DNA reads TGTGCCAGCAGTTTTAGTCCGACAGGGTTTAATTCACCCCTCCACTTT. This encodes CASSFSPTGFNSPLHF. J is TRBJ1-6 and V is TRBV27; 7 nucleotides agree with TRBD1. V was pared by 3 bases and J by 6 bases, with 8 bases of the junction left unmatched. This CDR3 region has 16 residues. Germline V gene sequence: CDR1 MNHEY, CDR2 SMNVEV (reference sequence).